These 3 T cell receptor beta chains were all obtained from the same sample, sequenced in a study of blood T cell repertoires in COVID-19. The assay was immunoSEQ multiplex PCR, and TCRdb's table has in-frame clones only and misses some. The data show 250,000 to 350,000 clones, 88% seen once. The sample taken for sequencing was peripheral blood. Receptor source: a woman aged 25 to 45 who had recovered from COVID-19.

This chain uses TRBV5-1 with TRBJ2-2, with a tentative D call TRBD2 (5 bases). Trimming cost V 2 bases and J 0 bases, with 8 bases left between them. The CDR3 has 15 residues. In germline, CDR1 is SGHRS, CDR2 YFSETQ. Here the CDR3 reads CASSFTGTNTGELFF. In nucleotides, the CDR3 is TGCGCCAGCAGCTTTACGGGAACGAACACCGGGGAGCTGTTTTTT. Full variable domain (missing parts from reference TRBV5-1 and TRBJ2-2): KAGVTQTPRYLIKTRGQQVTLSCSPISGHRSVSWYQQTPGQGLQFLFEYFSETQRNKGNFPGRFSGRQFSNSRSEMNVSTLELGDSALYLCASSFTGTNTGELFFGEGSRLTVL.

The V call is TRBV5-4, the J call TRBJ2-7, with TRBD1 matching over 8 bases. Germline-derived CDR1 and CDR2 are SGHNT and YYREEE (reference sequence). The CDR3 contains 16 residues. The V and J ends lost 3 bases and 1 base, in that order; junction bases with no gene match: 9. The CDR3 bases are TGTGCCAGCAGCTCGGGGAAAGACAGGGGTTCCTACGAGCAGTACTTC. It yields the protein CASSSGKDRGSYEQYF.

The rearrangement joins TRBV9 to TRBJ2-1, with 9 bases aligning to TRBD2. CDR1 is SGDLS, CDR2 YYNGEE, per germline. CDR3 size: 15 residues. V lost 2 bases to trimming and J lost 6 bases; unmatched junction nucleotides: 6. Here the CDR3 DNA reads TGTGCCAGCAGCGTTTCAAGCGGGGGGTCCAATGAGCAGTTCTTC. It encodes CASSVSSGGSNEQFF.